This T cell receptor beta chain stems from a study of T-cell reconstitution after alpha-beta-depleted transplantation in children. The CDR3 has 16 amino acids. CDR1 and CDR2 (germline): SNHLY, FYNNEI. The V gene end was trimmed by 9 bases and the J gene end by 5 bases; junction bases not matched to a gene: 13. Unique molecular identifiers were incorporated into the prepared TCRbeta library. TCRdb re-derived calls from the PCR reads in MiXCR, one entry per CDR3 protein. The table records tens of thousands of distinct CDR3 sequences, around 7% of them present only once. Study-level points and caveats: Counts and diversity of T cells one year after transplant came mostly from newly produced T cells. Where alpha-beta T cells came from about two months after transplant was reportedly several hundred expanded graft clones. Some patients' high day-60 TCRbeta diversity was attributed to recipient cells surviving conditioning.

This clonotype came up many times. Its cognate antigen is unknown. The clonotype was recovered from a child younger than two who had a stem cell transplant for acute myeloid leukemia, so the T cells may come from the graft donor. This chain links TRBV2 with TRBJ2-2; 9 bases are shared with TRBD2. Sample: peripheral blood, taken 60 days after TCRalphabeta/CD19-depleted stem cell transplant. This CDR3 is CARETSGEITTGELFF. The CDR3 region has the DNA TGTGCCAGAGAGACTAGCGGAGAGATCACAACCGGGGAGCTGTTTTTT.